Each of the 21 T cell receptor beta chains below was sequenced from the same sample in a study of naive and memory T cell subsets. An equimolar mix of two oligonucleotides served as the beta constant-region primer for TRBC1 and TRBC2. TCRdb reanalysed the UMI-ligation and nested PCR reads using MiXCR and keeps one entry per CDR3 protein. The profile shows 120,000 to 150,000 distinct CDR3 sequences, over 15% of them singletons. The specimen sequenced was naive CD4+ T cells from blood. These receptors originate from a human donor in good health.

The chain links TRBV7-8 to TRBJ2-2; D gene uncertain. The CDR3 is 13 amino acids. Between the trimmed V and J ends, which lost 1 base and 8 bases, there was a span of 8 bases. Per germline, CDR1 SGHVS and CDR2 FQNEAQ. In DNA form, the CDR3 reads TGTGCCAGCAGCTTAGAGTTGGGAGGGGAGCTGTTTTTT. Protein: CASSLELGGELFF.

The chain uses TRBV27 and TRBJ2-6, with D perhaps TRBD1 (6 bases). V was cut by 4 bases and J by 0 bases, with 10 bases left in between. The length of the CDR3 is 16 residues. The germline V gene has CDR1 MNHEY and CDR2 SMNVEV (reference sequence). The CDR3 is CASSSSGDSGANVLTF. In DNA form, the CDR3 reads TGTGCCAGCAGTTCCTCAGGGGACTCTGGGGCCAACGTCCTGACTTTC.

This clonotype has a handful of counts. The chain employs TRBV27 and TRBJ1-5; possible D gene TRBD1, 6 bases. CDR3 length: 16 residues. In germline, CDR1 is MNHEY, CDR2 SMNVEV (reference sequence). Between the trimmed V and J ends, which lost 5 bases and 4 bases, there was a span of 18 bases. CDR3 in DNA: TGTGCCAGCAGTCTGAACAGGGCTTTTGGGAATCAGCCCCAGCATTTT. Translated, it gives CASSLNRAFGNQPQHF.

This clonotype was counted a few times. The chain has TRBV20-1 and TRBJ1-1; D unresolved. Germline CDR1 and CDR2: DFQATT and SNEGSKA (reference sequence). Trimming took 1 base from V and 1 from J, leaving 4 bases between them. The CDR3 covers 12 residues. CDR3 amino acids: CSARVQNTEAFF. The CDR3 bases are TGCAGTGCTAGAGTGCAGAACACTGAAGCTTTCTTT.

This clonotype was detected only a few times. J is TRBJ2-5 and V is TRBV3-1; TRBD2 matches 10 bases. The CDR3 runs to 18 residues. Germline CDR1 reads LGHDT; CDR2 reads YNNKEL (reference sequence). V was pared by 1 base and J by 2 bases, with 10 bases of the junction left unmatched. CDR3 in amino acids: CASSQVLAGVRFQETQYF. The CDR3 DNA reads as TGTGCCAGCAGCCAAGTGCTAGCGGGAGTACGGTTTCAAGAGACCCAGTACTTC.

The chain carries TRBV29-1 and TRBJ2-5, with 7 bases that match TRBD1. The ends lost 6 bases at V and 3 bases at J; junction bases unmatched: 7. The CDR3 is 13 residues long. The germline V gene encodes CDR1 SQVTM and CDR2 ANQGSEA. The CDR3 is CSVETGPEETQYF. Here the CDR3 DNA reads TGCAGCGTGGAGACAGGGCCAGAAGAGACCCAGTACTTC. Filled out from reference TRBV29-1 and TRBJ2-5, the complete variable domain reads SAVISQKPSRDICQRGTSLTIQCQVDSQVTMMFWYRQQPGQSLTLIATANQGSEATYESGFVIDKFPISRPNLTFSTLTVSNMSPEDSSIYLCSVETGPEETQYFGPGTRLLVL.

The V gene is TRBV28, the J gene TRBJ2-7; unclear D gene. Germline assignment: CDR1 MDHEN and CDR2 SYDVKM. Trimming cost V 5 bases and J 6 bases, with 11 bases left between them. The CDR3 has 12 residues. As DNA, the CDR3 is TGTGCCAGCAGTGCCCAGGAGCCCGAGCAGTACTTC. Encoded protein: CASSAQEPEQYF.

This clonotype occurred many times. The CDR3 DNA is TGTGCCAGCAGTTCTCCCCAGATAACCGGGGAGCTGTTTTTT. This codes for CASSSPQITGELFF. J is TRBJ2-2 and V is TRBV6-2 or TRBV6-3; D is undetermined. V shed 4 bases and J shed 5 bases, with 11 bases lying between them. This CDR3 contains 14 residues. CDR1 MNHEY and CDR2 SVGEGT come from the germline V gene.

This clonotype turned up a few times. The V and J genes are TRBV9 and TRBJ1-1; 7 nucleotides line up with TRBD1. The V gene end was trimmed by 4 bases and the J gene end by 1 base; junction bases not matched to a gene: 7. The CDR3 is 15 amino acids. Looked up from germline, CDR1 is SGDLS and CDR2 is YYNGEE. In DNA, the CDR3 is TGTGCCAGCAGCAAGCCGGGACAGCAGAACACTGAAGCTTTCTTT. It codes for CASSKPGQQNTEAFF.

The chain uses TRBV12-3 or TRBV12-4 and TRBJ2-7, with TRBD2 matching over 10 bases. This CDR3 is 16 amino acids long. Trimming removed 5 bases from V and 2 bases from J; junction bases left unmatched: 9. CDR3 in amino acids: CASSPTTSGITYEQYF. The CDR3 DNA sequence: TGTGCCAGCAGTCCAACAACTAGCGGGATAACCTACGAGCAGTACTTC.

CDR3 nucleotide sequence: TGTGCCAGCGATCCGGGACAGGGGTACGAGCAGTACTTC. It encodes CASDPGQGYEQYF. V and J are TRBV19 and TRBJ2-7; 10 bases agree with TRBD1. V trimming: 9 bases; J trimming: 4 bases; junction bases outside the gene matches: 6. CDR3 length equals 13 residues. From germline, CDR1 is LNHDA and CDR2 SQIVND (reference sequence).

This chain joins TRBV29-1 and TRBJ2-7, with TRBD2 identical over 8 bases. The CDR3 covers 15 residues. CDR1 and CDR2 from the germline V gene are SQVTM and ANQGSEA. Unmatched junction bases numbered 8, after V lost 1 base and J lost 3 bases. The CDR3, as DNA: TGCAGCGTTGAAGTTCGGAGTGCGGGGGGCTACGAGCAGTACTTC. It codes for CSVEVRSAGGYEQYF.

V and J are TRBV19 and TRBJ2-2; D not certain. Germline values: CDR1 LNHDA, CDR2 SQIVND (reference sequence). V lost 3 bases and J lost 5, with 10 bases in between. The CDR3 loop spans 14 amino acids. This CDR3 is CASSIVTPTGELFF. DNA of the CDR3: TGTGCCAGTAGTATCGTCACACCAACCGGGGAGCTGTTTTTT.

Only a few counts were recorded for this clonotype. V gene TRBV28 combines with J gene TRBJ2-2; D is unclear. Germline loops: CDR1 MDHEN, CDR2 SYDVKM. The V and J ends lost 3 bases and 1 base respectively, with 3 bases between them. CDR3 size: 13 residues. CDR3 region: CASSLLNTGELFF. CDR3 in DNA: TGTGCCAGCAGTTTGTTGAACACCGGGGAGCTGTTTTTT.

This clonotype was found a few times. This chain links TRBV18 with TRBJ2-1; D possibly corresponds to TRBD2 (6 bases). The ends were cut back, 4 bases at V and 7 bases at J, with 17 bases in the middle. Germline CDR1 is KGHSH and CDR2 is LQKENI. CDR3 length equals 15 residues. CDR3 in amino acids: CASSLRGLSLNEQFF. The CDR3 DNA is TGTGCCAGCTCACTCCGCGGACTAAGTTTGAATGAGCAGTTCTTC.

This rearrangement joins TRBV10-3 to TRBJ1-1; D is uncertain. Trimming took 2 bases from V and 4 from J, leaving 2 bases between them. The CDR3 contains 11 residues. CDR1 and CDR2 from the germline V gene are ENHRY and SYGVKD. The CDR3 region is CAISESTEAFF. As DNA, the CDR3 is TGTGCCATCAGTGAGAGCACTGAAGCTTTCTTT.

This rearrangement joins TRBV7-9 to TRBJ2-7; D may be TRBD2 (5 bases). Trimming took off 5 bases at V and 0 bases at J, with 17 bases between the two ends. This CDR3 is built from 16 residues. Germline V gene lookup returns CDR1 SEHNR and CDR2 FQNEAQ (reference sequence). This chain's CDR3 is CASSRTLGRDSYEQYF. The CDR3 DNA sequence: TGTGCCAGCAGCCGCACGCTCGGACGGGACTCCTACGAGCAGTACTTC.

The CDR3 sequence is CSVSQGGETQYF. The CDR3 nucleotides are TGCAGCGTCTCCCAAGGGGGGGAGACCCAGTACTTC. The chain has TRBV29-1 and TRBJ2-5; D possibly matches TRBD1 or TRBD2 (6 bases each). Germline assignment: CDR1 SQVTM and CDR2 ANQGSEA. V was clipped by 6 bases and J by 5 bases, with 13 bases between them. The CDR3 is 12 residues long.

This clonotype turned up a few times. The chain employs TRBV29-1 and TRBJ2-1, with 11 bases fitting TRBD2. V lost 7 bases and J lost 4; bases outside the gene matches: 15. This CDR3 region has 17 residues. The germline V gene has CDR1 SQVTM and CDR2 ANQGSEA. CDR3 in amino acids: CSGSPGSGTSGYNEQFF. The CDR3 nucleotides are TGCAGCGGATCGCCCGGGTCGGGGACTAGCGGTTACAATGAGCAGTTCTTC.

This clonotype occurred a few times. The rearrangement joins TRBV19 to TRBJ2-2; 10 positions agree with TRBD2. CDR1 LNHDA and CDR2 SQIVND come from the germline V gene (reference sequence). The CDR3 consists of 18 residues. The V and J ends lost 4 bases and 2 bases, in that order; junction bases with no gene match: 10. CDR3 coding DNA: TGTGCCAGTAGTACCCCCGTTACTAGCGGGGCAAACACCGGGGAGCTGTTTTTT. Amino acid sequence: CASSTPVTSGANTGELFF.

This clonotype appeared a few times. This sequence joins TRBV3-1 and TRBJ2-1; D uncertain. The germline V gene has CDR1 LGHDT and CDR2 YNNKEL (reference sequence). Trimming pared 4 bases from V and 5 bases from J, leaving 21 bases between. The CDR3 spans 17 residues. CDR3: CASSRVDFSAQNNEQFF. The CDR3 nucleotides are TGTGCCAGCAGCCGGGTAGACTTTTCCGCGCAAAACAATGAGCAGTTCTTC.